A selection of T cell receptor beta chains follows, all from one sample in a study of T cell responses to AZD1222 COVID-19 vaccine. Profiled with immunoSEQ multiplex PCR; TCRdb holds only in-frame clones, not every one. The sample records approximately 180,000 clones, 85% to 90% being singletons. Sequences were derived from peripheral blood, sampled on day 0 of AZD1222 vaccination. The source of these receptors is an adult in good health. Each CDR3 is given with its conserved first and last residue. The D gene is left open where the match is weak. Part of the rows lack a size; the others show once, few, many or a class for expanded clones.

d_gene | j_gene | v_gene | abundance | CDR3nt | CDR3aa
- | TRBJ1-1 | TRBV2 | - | TGTGCCAGCAGTGAATCAGTTTGGCAAATCGCTTTCTTT | CASSESVWQIAFF
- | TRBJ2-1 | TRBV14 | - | TGTGCCAGCAGCGTTGGAGACAGAGCCTACAATGAGCAGTTCTTC | CASSVGDRAYNEQFF
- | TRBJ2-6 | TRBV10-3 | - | TGTGCCATCACCCCAGGGGACCCTGGGGCCAACGTCCTGACTTTC | CAITPGDPGANVLTF
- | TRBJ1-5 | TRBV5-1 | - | TGCGCCAGCAGCTTGGAATGGGGCAACAATCAGCCCCAGCATTTT | CASSLEWGNNQPQHF
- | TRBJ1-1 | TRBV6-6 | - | TGTGCCAGCGGTACAGGAAACACTGAAGCTTTCTTT | CASGTGNTEAFF
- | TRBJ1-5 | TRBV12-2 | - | TGTGCAAGTCGCTTAGGTCGAAGACAGGACAGGAATCAGCCCCAGCATTTT | CASRLGRRQDRNQPQHF
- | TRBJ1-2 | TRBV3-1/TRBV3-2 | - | TGTGCCAGCAGTCGGGAAGGGACCGTCGCTATTTATGGCTACACCTTC | CASSREGTVAIYGYTF
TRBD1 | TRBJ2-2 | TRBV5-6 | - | TGTGCCAGCAGCTCCTTCCGGGACAGGGATGACGGGGAGCTGTTTTTT | CASSSFRDRDDGELFF
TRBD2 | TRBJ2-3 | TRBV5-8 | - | TGTGCCAGCAGCTTGGGGCTAGCGGGGGGAGATACGCAGTATTTT | CASSLGLAGGDTQYF
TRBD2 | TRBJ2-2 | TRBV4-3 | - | TGCGCCAGCAGCCAAGATTCAGCGGGAACGAACACCGGGGAGCTGTTTTTT | CASSQDSAGTNTGELFF
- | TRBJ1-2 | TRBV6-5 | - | TGTGCCAGCAGTAGCGCGGCAGGGAGATATGGCTACACCTTC | CASSSAAGRYGYTF
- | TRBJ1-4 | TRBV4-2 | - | TGTGCCAGCAGCCAAGATCAAGTAGATGTTGCAAATGAAAAACTGTTTTTT | CASSQDQVDVANEKLFF
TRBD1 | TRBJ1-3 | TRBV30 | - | TGTGCCTGGAGCTTGGGACAGGGAAACTCTGGAAACACCATATATTTT | CAWSLGQGNSGNTIYF
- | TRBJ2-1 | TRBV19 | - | TGTGCCAGTAGTACCCGGGAGAATGAGCAGTTCTTC | CASSTRENEQFF
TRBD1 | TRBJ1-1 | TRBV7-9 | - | TGTGCCAGCAGCCCGTGGACAGGTAGGAACACTGAAGCTTTCTTT | CASSPWTGRNTEAFF
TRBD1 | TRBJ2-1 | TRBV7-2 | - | TGTGCCAGCAGCTTACCCGACAGGGACGAGCAGTTCTTC | CASSLPDRDEQFF
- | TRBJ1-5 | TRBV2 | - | TGTGCCAGCAGTTATCAGGGGTATAGCAATCAGCCCCAGCATTTT | CASSYQGYSNQPQHF
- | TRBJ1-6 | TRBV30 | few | TGTGCCTGGGAAAAAGCGGACTCTAATTCACCCCTCCACTTT | CAWEKADSNSPLHF
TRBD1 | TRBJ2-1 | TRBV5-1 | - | TGCGCCAGCAGCCAAATACAGGGGGCCTTCAATGAGCAGTTCTTC | CASSQIQGAFNEQFF
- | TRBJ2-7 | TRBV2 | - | TGTGCCAGCAGTCGGACAGTCGAGCAGTACTTC | CASSRTVEQYF
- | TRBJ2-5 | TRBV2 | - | TGTGCCAGCAAATTAGACCACCAAGAGACCCAGTACTTC | CASKLDHQETQYF
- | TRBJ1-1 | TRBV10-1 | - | TGCGCCAGCAGTGACGGTGAGGGGGCTTTCTTT | CASSDGEGAFF
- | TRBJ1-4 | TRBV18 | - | TGTGCCAGCTCCCATGCAACTAATGAAAAACTGTTTTTT | CASSHATNEKLFF
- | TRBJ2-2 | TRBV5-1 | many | TGCGCCAGCAGCCCCCAAAACAGGGCCACCGGGGAGCTGTTTTTT | CASSPQNRATGELFF